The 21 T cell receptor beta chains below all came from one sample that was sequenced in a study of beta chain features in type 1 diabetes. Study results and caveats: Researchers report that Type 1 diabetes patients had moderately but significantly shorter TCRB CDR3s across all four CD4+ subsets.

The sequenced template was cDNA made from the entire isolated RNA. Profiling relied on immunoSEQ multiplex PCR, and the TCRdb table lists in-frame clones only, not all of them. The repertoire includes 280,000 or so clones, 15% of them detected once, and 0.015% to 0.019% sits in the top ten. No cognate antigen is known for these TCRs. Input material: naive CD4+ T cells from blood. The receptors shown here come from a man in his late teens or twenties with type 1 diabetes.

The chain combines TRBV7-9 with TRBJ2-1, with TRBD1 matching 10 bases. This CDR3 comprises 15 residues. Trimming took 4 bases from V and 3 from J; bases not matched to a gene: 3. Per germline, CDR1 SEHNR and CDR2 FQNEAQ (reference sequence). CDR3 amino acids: CASSSDRGNYNEQFF. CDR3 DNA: TGTGCCAGCAGCTCGGACAGGGGGAACTACAATGAGCAGTTCTTC.

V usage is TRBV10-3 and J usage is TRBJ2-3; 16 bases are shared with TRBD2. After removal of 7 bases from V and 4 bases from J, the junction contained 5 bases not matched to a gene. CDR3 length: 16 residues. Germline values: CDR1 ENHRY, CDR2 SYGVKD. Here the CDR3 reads CAINEGLAGGPDTQYF. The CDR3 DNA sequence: TGTGCCATCAACGAGGGACTAGCGGGAGGGCCAGATACGCAGTATTTT.

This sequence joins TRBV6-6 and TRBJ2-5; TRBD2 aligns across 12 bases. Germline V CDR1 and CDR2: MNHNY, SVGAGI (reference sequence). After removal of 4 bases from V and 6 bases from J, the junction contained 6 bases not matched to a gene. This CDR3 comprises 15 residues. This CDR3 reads CASSSPTSGRKTQYF. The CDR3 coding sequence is TGTGCCAGCAGTTCCCCGACTAGCGGGAGAAAGACCCAGTACTTC.

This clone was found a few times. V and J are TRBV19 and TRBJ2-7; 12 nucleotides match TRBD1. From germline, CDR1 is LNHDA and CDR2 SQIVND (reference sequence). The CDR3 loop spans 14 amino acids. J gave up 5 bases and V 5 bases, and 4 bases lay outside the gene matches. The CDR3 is CASSPGTGGDEQYF. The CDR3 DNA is TGTGCCAGTAGTCCCGGGACAGGGGGCGACGAGCAGTACTTC.

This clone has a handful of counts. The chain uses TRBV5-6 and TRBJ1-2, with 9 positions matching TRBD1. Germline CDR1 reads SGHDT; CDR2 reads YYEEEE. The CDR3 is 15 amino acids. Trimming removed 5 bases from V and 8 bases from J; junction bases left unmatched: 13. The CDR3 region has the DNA TGTGCCAGCAGGGGCGTGGGACAGGGCTCAGCAGGCTACACCTTC. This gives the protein CASRGVGQGSAGYTF.

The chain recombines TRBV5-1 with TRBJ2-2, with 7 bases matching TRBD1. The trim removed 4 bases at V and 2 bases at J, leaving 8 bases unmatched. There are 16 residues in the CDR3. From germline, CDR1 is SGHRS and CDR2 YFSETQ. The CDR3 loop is CASSPPGTDNTGELFF. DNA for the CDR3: TGCGCCAGCAGCCCACCGGGGACAGATAACACCGGGGAGCTGTTTTTT.

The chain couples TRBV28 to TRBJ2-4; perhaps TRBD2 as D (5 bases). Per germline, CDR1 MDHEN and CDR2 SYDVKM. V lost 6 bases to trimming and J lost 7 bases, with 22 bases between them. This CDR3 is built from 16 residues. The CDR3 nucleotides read TGTGCCAGCAGACCGGACGTATGGGGAGCGCGTAACATTCAGTACTTC. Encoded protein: CASRPDVWGARNIQYF.

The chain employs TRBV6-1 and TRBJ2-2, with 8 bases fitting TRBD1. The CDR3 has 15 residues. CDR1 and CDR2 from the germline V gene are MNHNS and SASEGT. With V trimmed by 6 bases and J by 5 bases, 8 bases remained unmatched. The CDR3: CASRGQEGGTGELFF. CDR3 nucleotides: TGTGCCAGCAGGGGACAGGAAGGGGGTACCGGGGAGCTGTTTTTT.

The CDR3: CASSAHVAGAGTNEQFF. DNA for the CDR3: TGTGCCAGCAGCGCACACGTAGCGGGAGCGGGTACCAATGAGCAGTTCTTC. This rearrangement joins TRBV9 to TRBJ2-1; TRBD2 aligns across 9 bases. Germline-derived CDR1 and CDR2 are SGDLS and YYNGEE. V trimming: 3 bases; J trimming: 6 bases; junction bases outside the gene matches: 13. The CDR3 runs 17 residues.

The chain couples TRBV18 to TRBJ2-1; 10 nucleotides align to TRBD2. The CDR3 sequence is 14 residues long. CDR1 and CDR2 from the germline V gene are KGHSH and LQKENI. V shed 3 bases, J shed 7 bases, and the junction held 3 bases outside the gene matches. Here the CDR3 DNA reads TGTGCCAGCTCACCGGGACTAGCGTGGAATGAGCAGTTCTTC. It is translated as CASSPGLAWNEQFF.

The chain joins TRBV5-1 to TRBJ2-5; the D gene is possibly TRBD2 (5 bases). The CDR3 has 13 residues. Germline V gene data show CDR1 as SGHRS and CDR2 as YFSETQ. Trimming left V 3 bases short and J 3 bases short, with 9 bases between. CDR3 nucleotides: TGCGCCAGCAGCTATGACGGGGAAGAGACCCAGTACTTC. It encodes CASSYDGEETQYF.

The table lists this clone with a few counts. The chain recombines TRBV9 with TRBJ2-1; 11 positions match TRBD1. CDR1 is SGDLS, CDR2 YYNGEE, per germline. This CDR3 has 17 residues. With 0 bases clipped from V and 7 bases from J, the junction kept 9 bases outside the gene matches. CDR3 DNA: TGTGCCAGCAGCGTAGCTGCCGGGACAGGGGGGATGAATGAGCAGTTCTTC. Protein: CASSVAAGTGGMNEQFF.

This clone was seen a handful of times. The CDR3 protein is CASSRQANYGYTF. DNA of the CDR3: TGTGCCAGCAGCCGACAGGCTAACTATGGCTACACCTTC. The chain links TRBV5-4 to TRBJ1-2; D may be TRBD1 (6 bases). The CDR3 totals 13 residues. The germline V gene has CDR1 SGHNT and CDR2 YYREEE (reference sequence). The V and J ends lost 4 bases and 0 bases respectively, with 7 bases between them.

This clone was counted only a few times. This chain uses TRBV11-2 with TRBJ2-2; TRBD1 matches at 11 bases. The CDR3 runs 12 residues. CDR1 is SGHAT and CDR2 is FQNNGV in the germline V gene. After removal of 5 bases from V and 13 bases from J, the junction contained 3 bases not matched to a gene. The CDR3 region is CASSRTGGGLFF. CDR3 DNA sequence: TGTGCCAGCAGCCGGACAGGGGGCGGGCTGTTTTTT.

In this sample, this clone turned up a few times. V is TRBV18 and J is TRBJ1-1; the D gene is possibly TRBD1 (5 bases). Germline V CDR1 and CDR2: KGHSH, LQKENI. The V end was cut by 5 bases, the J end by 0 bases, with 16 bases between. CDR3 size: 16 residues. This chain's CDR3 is CASSSFRVTMNTEAFF. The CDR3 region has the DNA TGTGCCAGCTCATCCTTCAGGGTCACCATGAACACTGAAGCTTTCTTT.

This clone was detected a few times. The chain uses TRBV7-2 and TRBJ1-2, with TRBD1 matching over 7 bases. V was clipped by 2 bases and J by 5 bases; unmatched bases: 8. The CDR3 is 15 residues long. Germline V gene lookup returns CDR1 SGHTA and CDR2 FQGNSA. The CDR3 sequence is CASSLRTGKEYGYTF. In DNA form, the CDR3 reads TGTGCCAGCAGCTTAAGGACAGGAAAGGAATATGGCTACACCTTC.

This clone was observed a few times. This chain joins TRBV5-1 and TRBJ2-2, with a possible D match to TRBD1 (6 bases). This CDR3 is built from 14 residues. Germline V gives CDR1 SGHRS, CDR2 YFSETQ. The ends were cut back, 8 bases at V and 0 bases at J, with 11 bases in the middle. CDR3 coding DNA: TGCGCCAGTCACAGGGATACGAACACCGGGGAGCTGTTTTTT. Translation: CASHRDTNTGELFF.

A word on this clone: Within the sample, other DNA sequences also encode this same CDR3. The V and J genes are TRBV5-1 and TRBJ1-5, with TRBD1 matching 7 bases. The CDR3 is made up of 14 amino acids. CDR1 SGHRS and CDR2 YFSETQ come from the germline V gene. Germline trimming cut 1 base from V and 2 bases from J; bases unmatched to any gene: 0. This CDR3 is CASSLQGGNQPQHF. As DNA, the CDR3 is TGCGCCAGCAGCTTGCAGGGGGGCAATCAGCCCCAGCATTTT.

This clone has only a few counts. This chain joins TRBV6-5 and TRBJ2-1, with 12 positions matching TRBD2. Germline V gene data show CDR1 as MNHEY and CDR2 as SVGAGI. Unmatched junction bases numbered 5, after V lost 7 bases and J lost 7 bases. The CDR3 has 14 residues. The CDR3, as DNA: TGTGCCAGCACCGGACTAGCGGGAACGAATGAGCAGTTCTTC. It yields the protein CASTGLAGTNEQFF.

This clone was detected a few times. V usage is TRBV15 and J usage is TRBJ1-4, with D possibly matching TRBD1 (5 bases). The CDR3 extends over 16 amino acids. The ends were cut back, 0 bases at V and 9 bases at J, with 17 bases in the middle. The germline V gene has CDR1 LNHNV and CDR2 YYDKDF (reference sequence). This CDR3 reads CATSRDSGLRDQKLFF. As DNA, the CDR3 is TGTGCCACCAGCAGAGATTCGGGACTCCGGGATCAAAAACTGTTTTTT.

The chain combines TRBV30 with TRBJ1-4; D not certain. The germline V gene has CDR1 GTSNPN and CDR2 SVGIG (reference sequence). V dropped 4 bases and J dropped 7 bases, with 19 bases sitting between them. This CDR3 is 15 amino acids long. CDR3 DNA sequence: TGTGCCTGGAAACGGGAGGAACGGGTCGTTGAAAAACTGTTTTTT. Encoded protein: CAWKREERVVEKLFF.